This T cell receptor (beta chain) came from a study of cytomegalovirus exposure and HLA in healthy donors (TCRdb year 2017). Some background on the complete study: According to an earlier analysis of 550 to 700 of the donors, roughly 180 million T cells yielded 117 million unique TCR beta sequences and around 300 Gb of sequence data. Roughly 300 gigabases of sequencing data and roughly 81 million unique TCR sequences made up an early release that covered over 550 HLA-typed donors. Of the roughly 400 genotyped donors, 80% to 90% were placed in the genetic ancestry cluster associated with self-reported Caucasian donors. The study aimed to test whether signatures of past pathogen exposure could be identified by cataloging public T cell receptors. The T cell repertoires of several hundred subjects were profiled by immunosequencing and related to cytomegalovirus serostatus. In addition to the first cohort of approximately 670 subjects, a separate validation cohort of over 90 different subjects was used. High-throughput TCR immunosequencing, statistical association of individual TCRs with disease status, and machine learning were combined to predict cytomegalovirus infection status. A later analysis re-analyzed previously published TCR beta repertoires from 660 or so donors and added high-resolution HLA genotyping to study TCR occurrence patterns. In the later analysis, no new phenotypic data were used to find candidate immune exposures; instead, reliance was placed on TCR beta sequences and their occurrence across donors. To decide whether each TCR beta V gene segment behaved as functional or pseudogenic, an earlier analysis of some 570 of the donors relied on high-throughput TCR beta sequencing. Donor age, sex, ethnicity and CMV serostatus were compiled together with the repertoire data. In a later genetic analysis, genome-wide SNP genotypes for about three fifths of the roughly 670 donors were used, and that subset was treated as a discovery cohort. Every discovery cohort repertoire had been produced on one sequencing platform. HLA typing included class I and class II loci at four-digit resolution. Typing coverage differed by locus: A, B, C, DRB1 and DQB1 were typed in about 629-630 donors, DQA1 in about 500, DPA1 in 600 to 610, and DPB1 in 450 to 490. A handful of DR-DQ haplotypes were handled as single units for association and clustering because linkage in the cohort was strong. Across around 400 genotyped donors of the cohort, an average of about 240,000 unique TCR beta nucleotide sequences per donor were sequenced, and 15% to 20% of those sequences were non-productive. Results and caveats for the whole study, not just this receptor: Linkage disequilibrium might explain the correlated functional status among segregating V segments, but an unknown experimental factor could not be ruled out. Presence/absence analyses assumed roughly uniform sequencing depth across donors, an assumption that may not hold. A later analysis found that most CMV-associated TCR beta chains appeared HLA-restricted, with HLA associations seemingly driven largely by CMV exposure. Compared with the roughly 670-donor mean, donors in an Asian-associated ancestry cluster had fewer N-insertions in productive TCRs, according to a later genetic analysis. While some public TCRs were present in many individuals, most TCR sequences turned up only very rarely across donors. A later analysis reported that several top co-occurrence clusters appeared linked to parvovirus B19, influenza, CMV and Epstein-Barr virus. Cytomegalovirus status was reported to be diagnosed by the classifier with high specificity and sensitivity in both the original and validation cohorts. A total of some 180 TCR beta chains were listed by the study as associated with cytomegalovirus. According to the authors, the approach could potentially be generalized to other disease states and immunological phenotypes. Because HLA typing was missing for some donors at each locus, association tests included only the typed subset. A further reported finding was that TCR beta sequences accurately predicted the HLA-A and HLA-B alleles for most subjects in the first cohort. Three of the identified cytomegalovirus-associated TCR beta chains were confirmed in vitro to be specific for cytomegalovirus antigens. Some IMGT-functional V segments, including TRBV6-2 and TRBV6-3, could not be distinguished by the 87-base-pair reads and were therefore excluded. This cohort had only TCR beta chains sequenced, and the lack of alpha or paired-chain data limited which features could be detected. At a false discovery rate of 0.05, a later analysis linked 15,000 to 20,000 TCR beta sequences to specific HLA alleles. Seventeen rarely observed V segments, including chromosome 9 orphons, were excluded from the earlier analysis of some 590 of the donors because counts were too low. Assigning TCR associations to individual alleles was difficult when HLA alleles, especially DR and DQ, strongly co-occurred. An earlier analysis of some 590 of the donors showed that most TCR beta V segments appeared in productive rearrangements either about 87% or about 30% of the time, which broadly matched IMGT annotations. A later genetic analysis associated a missense DCLRE1C variant with V-gene and J-gene trimming of TCR beta chains, and an independent cohort replicated the association. In a later analysis, TCR association rates were found to vary across HLA loci, with the most associated TCRs seen for DRB1 alleles and the fewest for HLA-C alleles. CMV serostatus was the only immune exposure information available for the cohort. A cluster of highly shared sequence variants was judged likely to be a technical artifact of the sequencing pipeline. In a later analysis, HLA-associated TCR beta chains showed more clonal expansion and lower generation probabilities than non-associated chains that were equally common.

Receptor libraries were prepared by the immunoSEQ multiplex PCR assay. A mixture of 60 forward primers for TCR Vbeta segments and 13 reverse primers for TCR Jbeta segments was used in the multiplex PCR. A multiplex PCR assay on genomic DNA amplified the CDR3 region of rearranged TCR beta genes. The amplified TCR beta libraries were sequenced on the Illumina HiSeq System as 87-base-pair reads. Per the source publication's procedure: A later analysis tallied tens of millions of unique TCR beta chains across the 700 or so repertoires, and roughly 11 million of those chains were shared by two or more donors. Raw reads were error-corrected and collapsed into unique sequences by a nearest-neighbor algorithm in which closely related sequences were merged to remove PCR and sequencing errors. Alignment of CDR3 sequences to IMGT reference sequences was used to assign V, D and J gene segments. For a sequence to be retained, a match of at least six nucleotides was required to both a V gene segment and a J gene segment. Rearrangements were called productive when the CDR3 lacked stop codons and stayed in frame with V and J; all others were non-productive. Following IMGT convention, CDR3 was defined as the stretch from the second conserved V-encoded cysteine to the conserved J-encoded phenylalanine. Sequences without an unambiguous match to a single V gene segment were excluded from the earlier analysis of about 630 of the donors. An earlier analysis of a few hundred of the donors called V segments functional above 56.7% productive rearrangements and segregating when the between-donor standard deviation exceeded 5%. To diagnose cytomegalovirus status from the catalog of TCR beta chain sequences, a statistical classification framework was built. In a later analysis, V and J genes were assigned by comparing TCR nucleotide sequences against IMGT/GENE-DB human TR gene sequences. Using the TCRdist pipeline, a later analysis assigned CDR3 sequences along with most-parsimonious VDJ recombination scenarios. In a later analysis, each TCR beta chain was defined by its CDR3 amino acid sequence together with its V-gene family, and reads lacking a unique V-gene family were excluded. In a later analysis, fewer than 600 highly shared, low-generation-probability nucleotide sequences were removed to address suspected cross-contamination and a sequencing artifact. A later analysis calculated a clonal expansion index for each public chain from normalized within-repertoire ranks of inferred template counts. In a later analysis, generation probabilities were computed with a VDJ recombination model fitted to out-of-frame rearrangements, and the resulting probabilities were checked against IGoR. In a later analysis, hypergeometric tests were used to score TCR-TCR, TCR-HLA and TCR-CMV co-occurrence, with a repertoire-size bias correction applied to TCR pairs. In a later analysis, false discovery rates were estimated by permuting HLA or CMV assignments 20 times. In a later analysis, co-occurring TCRs were grouped using DBSCAN, with TCRdist sequence similarity added in when clustering inside HLA-allele-positive subsets. For co-occurrence clustering, repertoires with fewer than 30,000 or more than 120,000 public chains were excluded, along with about five repertoires with anomalous nucleotide sharing. The table comes from immuneACCESS by way of TCRdb, which keeps in-frame sequences with V and J called. Part of the clones is missing from these tables; in studies checked, under half for an unresolved V gene and the rest for unknown reasons. The DNA was the basis for D and trimming; V, J and clone size are from that table. This sample is represented by about 94,000 clones; over 65% of them were singletons. The ten largest clonotypes hold 3% to 5% of the sample.

The cohort comprised 550 to 700 healthy bone marrow donors. At the time of sampling, every cohort member was nominally healthy, though immune exposures that went unrecorded were likely present. The donor was CMV seronegative and belonged to the group of more than 300 seronegative cohort members. A peripheral blood sample was provided by each donor, and peripheral blood mononuclear cells were used for TCR beta sequencing. The Qiagen DNeasy Blood Extraction Kit was used to extract genomic DNA from the blood cell samples. This clone was seen just once. Its cognate antigen has yet to be identified. No much larger clone exists at a distance of one base, and base qualities are not known. The CDR1 and CDR2 encoded by the germline V gene are SGHTA and FQGTGA. Inclusive of the bounding cysteine and phenylalanine, the CDR3 is 15 residues long. Only CDR3 DNA remains: 45 bases, in frame from the first base. From V the trimming removes 5 bases and from J it removes 4 bases, while the gene matches leave 9 bases of the junction unaccounted for.

Sample: PBMCs. This sequence uses TRBV7-3 and TRBJ2-7, and 9 junctional nucleotides match TRBD1. This TCR came from a man aged 25-45 years in good health and CMV-seronegative. The bases are TGTGCCAGCAGCATTGCCGGGACAGGGCAATACGAGCAGTACTTC. This encodes CASSIAGTGQYEQYF. With the rest looked up from the reference TRBV7-3 and TRBJ2-7 genes rather than sequenced, the full variable domain is GAGVSQTPSNKVTEKGKYVELRCDPISGHTALYWYRQSLGQGPEFLIYFQGTGAADDSGLPNDRFFAVRPEGSVSTLKIQRTERGDSAVYLCASSIAGTGQYEQYFGPGTRLTVT.